This T cell receptor (beta chain) emerged from a study of blood T cell repertoires in COVID-19. About the research overall: The United States, Italy and Spain supplied acute and convalescent COVID-19 samples. The analysed material was cDNA or gDNA that came from T cells, B-cell-depleted T cells, or PBMCs.

Sequencing was performed with immunoSEQ multiplex PCR; in TCRdb, only in-frame clones are kept and a portion is missing. Here the sample spans some 83,000 clones, about 86% being singletons. V was cut by 2 bases and J by 5 bases, with 13 bases left in between. The CDR3 consists of 15 residues. CDR1 and CDR2 (germline): SEHNR, FQNEAQ (reference sequence). The specimen sequenced was peripheral blood. The chain uses TRBV7-9 and TRBJ2-1; the D gene is possibly TRBD2 (5 bases). The sequence was collected from an elderly man with acute or convalescent COVID-19. CDR3 amino acids: CASSLLANTHNEQFF. The CDR3 DNA reads as TGTGCCAGCAGCTTATTAGCGAACACACACAATGAGCAGTTCTTC.